This T cell receptor beta chain appears in the sequencing data of a study of CD8+ T cells in alopecia areata. Looking at the study overall: Twice daily, treated patients received 5 to 10 mg of oral tofacitinib.

Isolated RNA was reverse transcribed into cDNA used as the sequencing template. The method was immunoSEQ multiplex PCR; TCRdb's version includes in-frame clones alone and lacks a portion of them. This table holds 250,000 or so clones, around two thirds found once. Alopecia areata patients gave lesional scalp punch biopsies and peripheral blood samples. The junction had 3 bases not matched to a gene; V was cut back by 5 bases and J by 4 bases. This CDR3 is 12 amino acids long. Germline CDR1 reads SQVTM; CDR2 reads ANQGSEA. General observations from the study: Resident alphabeta T cells of normal skin are also sequenced in scalp samples.

As regards this clone: No antigen is known for it.

The chain employs TRBV29-1 and TRBJ2-5; 8 bases align to TRBD2. The source material was CD4+ T cells sorted from blood, sampled at week 0. This clonotype was obtained from a human donor with alopecia areata. The CDR3 nucleotides are TGCAGCGTTCGACTAGCGCTAGAGACCCAGTACTTC. Encoded protein: CSVRLALETQYF.